The 9 T cell receptor beta chains given below trace back to one sample, sequenced in a study of blood T cells in healthy people across ages. Next came a second PCR, run for about 6 to 11 cycles, which used a sample-barcoded 5' primer along with a J-beta primer mix. MiXCR, applied by TCRdb to the 5' RACE reads, yields one record per CDR3 protein. The sample holds some 1.6 million distinct CDR3 sequences, almost 35% seen once. Sequenced material: blood. The origin of the receptors is a woman between 25 and 40 years old in good health.

This clonotype was detected only a few times. This chain joins TRBV2 and TRBJ2-7; D remains unclear. The CDR3 sequence is 13 residues long. Per germline, CDR1 SNHLY and CDR2 FYNNEI. V lost 6 bases and J lost 2, with 11 bases in between. CDR3 in amino acids: CASRAVSTYEQYF. The CDR3 DNA follows: TGTGCCAGCAGGGCAGTTTCCACCTACGAGCAGTACTTC.

This clonotype showed up many times. The junction and the germline gene differ at one end; a read error may be behind it. The chain uses TRBV5-1 and TRBJ2-6; 7 nucleotides line up with TRBD1. The CDR3 totals 15 residues. The germline V gene encodes CDR1 SGHRS and CDR2 YFSETQ. The CDR3 region is CASSSTGTGANVLTF. The CDR3 DNA reads TGTGCCAGCAGCTCGACAGGGACTGGGGCCAACGTCCTGACTTTC.

The chain joins TRBV20-1 to TRBJ1-2; D is ambiguous. The ends were cut back, 3 bases at V and 4 bases at J, with 12 bases in the middle. Germline CDR1 is DFQATT and CDR2 is SNEGSKA (reference sequence). The CDR3 covers 13 residues. This CDR3 is CSASLEGGYGYTF. DNA for the CDR3: TGCAGTGCTAGTTTGGAGGGAGGCTATGGCTACACCTTC.

The chain combines TRBV28 with TRBJ1-1, with 10 bases lining up with TRBD1. Germline trimming cut 7 bases from V and 3 bases from J; bases unmatched to any gene: 8. The CDR3 sequence is 15 residues long. From germline, CDR1 is MDHEN and CDR2 SYDVKM. CDR3 in DNA: TGTGCCAGCACGGACAGGGGGTTGTTAGACACTGAAGCTTTCTTT. Translating gives CASTDRGLLDTEAFF.

This clonotype was recorded once. The chain uses TRBV27 and TRBJ1-2, with D unclear. V was pared by 5 bases and J by 4 bases, with 14 bases between. The CDR3 has 14 amino acids. Germline lookup yields CDR1 MNHEY and CDR2 SMNVEV (reference sequence). The CDR3 loop is CASSPYAGSYGYTF. The CDR3 DNA reads as TGTGCCAGCAGTCCCTACGCGGGCAGCTATGGCTACACCTTC.

CDR3 in DNA: TGCGCCAGCAGCCGATCTAGCGGTACCTACAATGAGCAGTTCTTC. Translation: CASSRSSGTYNEQFF. This sequence joins TRBV4-1 and TRBJ2-1; 7 bases map to TRBD2. The CDR3 sequence is 15 residues long. V lost 4 bases and J lost 2; bases outside the gene matches: 5. Germline V lookup: CDR1 MGHRA, CDR2 YSYEKL.

V and J are TRBV6-6 and TRBJ1-5; possible D gene TRBD1, 5 bases. The CDR3 extends over 17 amino acids. V dropped 0 bases and J dropped 3 bases, with 15 bases sitting between them. CDR1 and CDR2 (germline): MNHNY, SVGAGI (reference sequence). The CDR3: CASSYSSRQRFNQPQHF. CDR3 DNA sequence: TGTGCCAGCAGTTACTCGAGTAGACAGCGCTTCAATCAGCCCCAGCATTTT.

This clonotype showed up many times. The chain recombines TRBV29-1 with TRBJ2-1, with TRBD1 matching 8 bases. Germline V gene lookup returns CDR1 SQVTM and CDR2 ANQGSEA. The CDR3 is 11 amino acids. The trim removed 7 bases at V and 9 bases at J, leaving 5 bases unmatched. DNA of the CDR3: TGCAGCGGCCAGGGGGCAGCTGAGCAGTTCTTC. Protein sequence: CSGQGAAEQFF.

The table lists this clonotype with many counts. The chain combines TRBV20-1 with TRBJ2-5, with D unclear. V dropped 1 base and J dropped 3 bases, with 9 bases sitting between them. Germline CDR1 reads DFQATT; CDR2 reads SNEGSKA (reference sequence). CDR3 length equals 13 residues. The CDR3 DNA is TGCAGTGCTAGAGGGCAGTTGAAAGAGACCCAGTACTTC. Protein: CSARGQLKETQYF.